This T cell receptor (beta chain) was captured by sequencing in a study of beta chain features in type 1 diabetes. This clone was seen more than once but under ten times. The J segment lost 2 bases and the V segment lost 2 bases, leaving 6 bases of the junction unmatched. The CDR3 runs 15 residues. The germline gives CDR1 MNHEY, CDR2 SVGAGI. The authors reverse transcribed all of the isolated RNA, so sequencing captured expressed TCRB transcripts. Assay used: immunoSEQ multiplex PCR; TCRdb lists only in-frame clones, some missing. The sample records hundreds of thousands of clones, roughly 11% being singletons. Only one heparinised blood draw was taken per donor, and its volume averaged roughly 0.12 L.

The V call is TRBV6-5, the J call TRBJ2-7, with TRBD1 identical over 7 bases. Sequencing was done on a sample of naive CD4+ T cells from blood. The clonotype originates from a woman under 40 in good health. In DNA form, the CDR3 reads TGTGCCAGCAGTTACCCTGGGCAGGGGGCCTACGAGCAGTACTTC. This encodes CASSYPGQGAYEQYF.